Shown below are 9 T cell receptor beta chains from a single sample sequenced in a study of early T cells in non-severe SARS-CoV-2 infection. TCRdb reprocessed the 5' RACE reads via MiXCR and lists one record per CDR3 protein. The sample consists of approximately 120,000 distinct CDR3 sequences, about 16% of them appearing once. Material for sequencing was whole blood. These receptors came from an adult who was a healthcare worker with PCR-confirmed SARS-CoV-2 infection or an uninfected control (not recorded which).

The sample holds many counts of this clonotype. V and J are TRBV3-1 and TRBJ2-5; D is unclear. Trimming left V 1 base short and J 4 bases short, with 4 bases between. This CDR3 region has 12 residues. Germline CDR1 LGHDT, CDR2 YNNKEL (reference sequence). For the CDR3, the DNA is TGTGCCAGCAGCCAAGGGGGAGAGACCCAGTACTTC. Protein sequence: CASSQGGETQYF.

The chain links TRBV11-1 to TRBJ2-5, with a weak D call TRBD2 (5 bases). The V and J ends lost 3 bases and 7 bases respectively, with 9 bases between them. This CDR3 comprises 12 residues. From germline, CDR1 is SGHAT and CDR2 FQDESV (reference sequence). The CDR3 spells CASSLGAGTQYF. Written as DNA, the CDR3 is TGTGCCAGCAGCTTGGGAGCCGGGACCCAGTACTTC.

V gene TRBV7-8 combines with J gene TRBJ2-2, with 10 bases that match TRBD1. V shed 3 bases and J 6 bases; nucleotides not matched to a gene: 4. The germline V gene encodes CDR1 SGHVS and CDR2 FQNEAQ. The CDR3 is made up of 15 amino acids. The CDR3 is CASSFGDRGPGELFF. As DNA, the CDR3 is TGTGCCAGCAGCTTCGGGGACAGGGGACCCGGGGAGCTGTTTTTT.

A few counts support this clonotype. This chain links TRBV7-9 with TRBJ2-3; 12 nucleotides line up with TRBD2. The CDR3 totals 18 residues. The junction had 13 bases not matched to a gene; V was cut back by 5 bases and J by 4 bases. Germline V gene lookup returns CDR1 SEHNR and CDR2 FQNEAQ (reference sequence). The chain's CDR3 is CASSQRASGGAVADTQYF. In DNA form, the CDR3 reads TGTGCCAGCAGCCAGAGGGCTAGCGGGGGGGCGGTCGCAGATACGCAGTATTTT.

The chain recombines TRBV5-4 with TRBJ2-6, with D perhaps being TRBD1 or TRBD2 (5 bases each). This CDR3 has 16 residues. Germline lookup yields CDR1 SGHNT and CDR2 YYREEE (reference sequence). V lost 1 base, J lost 4 bases, and 12 bases lay in between. The CDR3 region is CASSLTVGTGANVLTF. In nucleotides, the CDR3 is TGTGCCAGCAGCTTGACAGTAGGGACCGGGGCCAACGTCCTGACTTTC. Combining the CDR3 with reference TRBV5-4 and TRBJ2-6 gives the whole variable domain ETGVTQSPTHLIKTRGQQVTLRCSSQSGHNTVSWYQQALGQGPQFIFQYYREEENGRGNFPPRFSGLQFPNYSSELNVNALELDDSALYLCASSLTVGTGANVLTFGAGSRLTVL.

Turning to this clonotype: It may be a read error: a sequence one base away is much more abundant. In this CDR3 the conserved last residue, phenylalanine or tryptophan, is missing, so a read error is likely. The rearrangement links TRBV2 to TRBJ2-7, with 8 bases fitting TRBD1. This CDR3 is built from 12 residues. V lost 5 bases, J lost 5 bases, and 2 bases stayed unmatched. Germline CDR1 reads SNHLY; CDR2 reads FYNNEI. CDR3 DNA: TGTGCCAGCAGTTCGACAGGGGACGAGCAGTACTCC. Encoded protein: CASSSTGDEQYS.

Only a few counts were recorded for this clonotype. For the CDR3, the DNA is TGTGCCAGCAGCTCGAGACTGGGGGAGCTGTTTTTT. It encodes CASSSRLGELFF. This chain links TRBV7-3 with TRBJ2-2; D not certain. The ends were cut back, 4 bases at V and 8 bases at J, with 8 bases in the middle. Germline assignment: CDR1 SGHTA and CDR2 FQGTGA. This CDR3 has 12 amino acids.

V usage is TRBV11-2 and J usage is TRBJ2-3; D not certain. Germline CDR1 reads SGHAT; CDR2 reads FQNNGV. V was clipped by 5 bases and J by 2 bases, with 11 bases between them. The CDR3 totals 14 residues. The DNA for the CDR3 is TGTGCCAGCAGCCCCTCGGGCTACACAGATACGCAGTATTTT. Protein: CASSPSGYTDTQYF.

The table lists this clonotype with many counts. This chain joins TRBV4-2 and TRBJ1-6; D call uncertain. The CDR3 runs 16 residues. CDR1 LGHNA and CDR2 YNFKEQ come from the germline V gene. Trimming removed 4 bases at V and 5 bases at J, with 15 bases between. CDR3 nucleotide sequence: TGTGCCAGCAGCCGGACCCAATCAGAGAATAATTCACCCCTCCACTTT. This gives the protein CASSRTQSENNSPLHF.